The 30 T cell receptor beta chains given below trace back to one sample, sequenced in a study of blood T cell repertoires in COVID-19. Libraries were prepared by immunoSEQ multiplex PCR; TCRdb keeps only in-frame clonotypes and omits some of them. There are some 200,000 clones in the sample; roughly 82% occur only once, and around 5.5% lies in the top ten. The sequenced material came from PBMCs or T cells enriched from blood (not recorded which). Receptors originate from a woman aged 60-75 years with acute COVID-19.

The gene calls are TRBV19 and TRBJ1-1, with 8 bases lining up with TRBD1. The CDR3 length is 17 residues. The trim removed 3 bases at V and 1 base at J, leaving 10 bases unmatched. Germline CDR1 and CDR2: LNHDA and SQIVND (reference sequence). For the CDR3, the DNA is TGTGCCAGTAGTATCGGGTGGCAGGGGGCCGCGAACACTGAAGCTTTCTTT. This encodes CASSIGWQGAANTEAFF.

The chain is built from TRBV5-8 and TRBJ1-5, with 10 bases fitting TRBD1. CDR3 size: 16 residues. Germline V lookup: CDR1 SGHTS, CDR2 YDEGEE. The J segment lost 7 bases and the V segment lost 2 bases, leaving 9 bases of the junction unmatched. The CDR3 DNA sequence: TGTGCCAGCAGCTTACAGACAGGGGGCGAGAGGCAGCCCCAGCATTTT. It translates to CASSLQTGGERQPQHF.

V usage is TRBV11-3 and J usage is TRBJ2-2; D unclear. Per germline, CDR1 SGHNT and CDR2 YENEEA. Trimming stripped 6 bases from V and 6 bases from J, with 17 bases between. CDR3 length: 15 residues. The chain's CDR3 is CASSPTWAIPGELFF. The CDR3 nucleotides are TGTGCCAGCAGTCCTACCTGGGCGATCCCCGGGGAGCTGTTTTTT. Combining the CDR3 with reference TRBV11-3 and TRBJ2-2 gives the whole variable domain EAGVVQSPRYKIIEKKQPVAFWCNPISGHNTLYWYLQNLGQGPELLIRYENEEAVDDSQLPKDRFSAERLKGVDSTLKIQPAELGDSAVYLCASSPTWAIPGELFFGEGSRLTVL.

The chain couples TRBV5-4 to TRBJ2-2, with a tentative D call TRBD2 (6 bases). Germline CDR1 reads SGHNT; CDR2 reads YYREEE (reference sequence). The CDR3 length is 14 residues. The ends were cut back, 5 bases at V and 6 bases at J, with 14 bases in the middle. Written as DNA, the CDR3 is TGTGCCAGCAGACAATATGCGGGGCCCGGGGAGCTGTTTTTT. It is translated as CASRQYAGPGELFF.

CDR3 sequence: CSVGEGGNTF. DNA for the CDR3: TGCAGCGTGGGGGAGGGCGGCAACACCTTC. The genes are TRBV29-1 and TRBJ1-2, with D possibly matching TRBD1 (5 bases). This CDR3 comprises 10 residues. Germline V lookup: CDR1 SQVTM, CDR2 ANQGSEA. Trimming cost V 6 bases and J 12 bases, with 14 bases left between them.

The chain recombines TRBV5-1 with TRBJ2-3; 12 bases are a match to TRBD1. The germline V gene has CDR1 SGHRS and CDR2 YFSETQ. V shed 5 bases, J shed 7 bases, and the junction held 5 bases outside the gene matches. This CDR3 has 14 amino acids. CDR3 sequence (DNA): TGCGCCAGCAGTCCGGGACAGGGGGCGAATACGCAGTATTTT. Amino acids: CASSPGQGANTQYF.

J is TRBJ2-5 and V is TRBV7-8; the D gene is possibly TRBD2 (5 bases). V dropped 6 bases and J dropped 2 bases, with 25 bases sitting between them. Germline V gene sequence: CDR1 SGHVS, CDR2 FQNEAQ. CDR3 length: 18 residues. CDR3 sequence reads: CASSLTRPGFRLQETQYF. DNA for the CDR3: TGTGCCAGCAGTTTAACCCGCCCGGGGTTTCGCTTACAAGAGACCCAGTACTTC.

The chain is built from TRBV9 and TRBJ2-1; 10 bases line up with TRBD2. Unmatched junction bases numbered 9, after V lost 1 base and J lost 8 bases. This CDR3 region has 16 residues. CDR1 is SGDLS and CDR2 is YYNGEE in the germline V gene. Here the CDR3 DNA reads TGTGCCAGCAGCGTAAGGGTACTAGCGGGATTGTATGAGCAGTTCTTC. It yields the protein CASSVRVLAGLYEQFF.

The chain joins TRBV6-5 to TRBJ1-2; TRBD1 matches 8 bases. The CDR3 contains 14 residues. The V segment lost 4 bases and the J segment 4 bases; nucleotides outside the gene matches: 5. Germline assignment: CDR1 MNHEY and CDR2 SVGAGI. The CDR3 coding sequence is TGTGCCAGCAGTTCGCCAGGGGGCGGCTATGGCTACACCTTC. Its protein product is CASSSPGGGYGYTF.

This chain uses TRBV6-5 with TRBJ2-1, with 9 bases matching TRBD2. CDR3 length: 14 amino acids. After removal of 6 bases from V and 9 bases from J, the junction contained 9 bases not matched to a gene. CDR1 and CDR2 from the germline V gene are MNHEY and SVGAGI. The CDR3 loop is CASRGTSPPREQFF. As DNA, the CDR3 is TGTGCCAGCAGGGGGACTAGCCCCCCACGTGAGCAGTTCTTC.

The V gene is TRBV5-4, the J gene TRBJ1-6, with D possibly being TRBD1 (5 bases). The CDR3 consists of 17 residues. Germline V gene lookup returns CDR1 SGHNT and CDR2 YYREEE (reference sequence). Between the trimmed V and J ends, which lost 4 bases and 0 bases, there was a span of 14 bases. The CDR3 reads CASSRDSRSSYNSPLHF. The CDR3 DNA is TGTGCCAGCAGCCGGGACTCTCGGAGCTCCTATAATTCACCCCTCCACTTT.

The rearrangement uses TRBV5-4 and TRBJ1-3, with D perhaps TRBD1 (5 bases). The germline gives CDR1 SGHNT, CDR2 YYREEE (reference sequence). This CDR3 comprises 17 residues. Trimming stripped 5 bases from V and 0 bases from J, with 18 bases between. CDR3 in DNA: TGTGCCAGCAGTTTAGTGGGGGGTTCTCGCTCTGGAAACACCATATATTTT. This gives the protein CASSLVGGSRSGNTIYF.

The V call is TRBV3-1 (or the pseudogene TRBV3-2), the J call TRBJ2-5; no firm D call. V lost 1 base to trimming and J lost 4 bases, with 7 bases between them. The CDR3 runs to 13 residues. From germline, CDR1 is LGHDT and CDR2 YNNKEL (reference sequence). The DNA of the CDR3 is TGTGCCAGCAGCCAAGTTTCGGGAGAGACCCAGTACTTC. Its translation is CASSQVSGETQYF.

The chain carries TRBV5-1 and TRBJ1-3; D unclear. Germline V gene lookup returns CDR1 SGHRS and CDR2 YFSETQ. CDR3 size: 13 residues. The germline V and J ends were trimmed by 1 base and 8 bases, with 10 bases remaining between them. In DNA form, the CDR3 reads TGCGCCAGCAGCTTGAGTCAGGCCGACACCATATATTTT. Its translation is CASSLSQADTIYF.

The rearrangement uses TRBV9 and TRBJ2-5; 7 bases are a match to TRBD1. The V gene end was trimmed by 0 bases and the J gene end by 7 bases; junction bases not matched to a gene: 12. CDR1 is SGDLS, CDR2 YYNGEE, per germline. This CDR3 is built from 16 residues. The CDR3 reads CASSVVGQDAGGTQYF. The CDR3 bases are TGTGCCAGCAGCGTAGTAGGACAGGACGCGGGTGGGACCCAGTACTTC.

This clone was seen only once. The gene calls are TRBV7-6 and TRBJ2-2, with TRBD2 matching 8 bases. The CDR3 has 15 amino acids. Germline assignment: CDR1 SGHVS and CDR2 FNYEAQ. The J segment lost 2 bases and the V segment lost 5 bases, leaving 4 bases of the junction unmatched. The CDR3 DNA follows: TGTGCCAGCAGCCCGGGGGGGCCAAACACCGGGGAGCTGTTTTTT. It encodes CASSPGGPNTGELFF.

This clone was recorded only once. The rearrangement links TRBV5-1 to TRBJ2-1; 10 positions match TRBD1. The J segment lost 8 bases and the V segment lost 1 base, leaving 15 bases of the junction unmatched. Germline CDR1 reads SGHRS; CDR2 reads YFSETQ. The CDR3 covers 18 residues. CDR3 sequence (DNA): TGCGCCAGCAGCTTGACCCCCTCTCCGGGACAGGGGCGTGATGAGCAGTTCTTC. It specifies CASSLTPSPGQGRDEQFF.

The chain is built from TRBV5-5 and TRBJ1-1; D uncertain. Germline V gene sequence: CDR1 SGHKS, CDR2 YYEKEE (reference sequence). With 4 bases removed from V and 6 bases from J, the gap between germline ends came to 19 bases. The CDR3 is made up of 15 amino acids. CDR3 residues: CASSPAAGRRAEAFF. The CDR3 coding sequence is TGTGCCAGCAGCCCCGCGGCAGGAAGGAGGGCTGAAGCTTTCTTT. The whole variable domain, filled in from reference TRBV5-5 and TRBJ1-1, reads DAGVTQSPTHLIKTRGQQVTLRCSPISGHKSVSWYQQVLGQGPQFIFQYYEKEERGRGNFPDRFSARQFPNYSSELNVNALLLGDSALYLCASSPAAGRRAEAFFGQGTRLTVV.

J is TRBJ2-3 and V is TRBV3-1 (or the pseudogene TRBV3-2); 8 bases are a match to TRBD2. Losses at the gene ends were 4 bases for V and 6 bases for J; bases not matched to a gene: 12. The CDR3 has 16 residues. The germline gives CDR1 LGHDT, CDR2 YNNKEL (reference sequence). The CDR3 is CASSLSSGGKADTQYF. In DNA form, the CDR3 reads TGTGCCAGCAGCCTATCCAGCGGGGGCAAGGCGGATACGCAGTATTTT.

V is TRBV3-1 (or the pseudogene TRBV3-2) and J is TRBJ2-7; maybe TRBD1 (5 bases). Germline CDR1 reads LGHDT; CDR2 reads YNNKEL (reference sequence). Trimming took 9 bases from V and 2 from J, leaving 14 bases between them. CDR3 length: 13 amino acids. The CDR3 here is CARPNGATYEQYV. The CDR3 bases are TGTGCCAGACCCAATGGGGCTACCTACGAGCAGTACGTC.

V gene TRBV7-2 combines with J gene TRBJ1-5; D possibly corresponds to TRBD1 (6 bases). There are 15 residues in the CDR3. The germline CDR1 and CDR2 sequences are SGHTA and FQGNSA. V dropped 1 base and J dropped 7 bases, with 14 bases sitting between them. The CDR3 region is CASSLDREVGQPQHF. The CDR3 DNA is TGTGCCAGCAGCTTAGACAGGGAAGTAGGGCAGCCCCAGCATTTT.

The chain uses TRBV29-1 and TRBJ1-3; 10 bases are shared with TRBD1. V lost 5 bases to trimming and J lost 4 bases; unmatched junction nucleotides: 5. Looked up from germline, CDR1 is SQVTM and CDR2 is ANQGSEA. The CDR3 loop spans 14 amino acids. The CDR3 loop reads CSVSGTGAGNTIYF. The DNA for the CDR3 is TGCAGCGTTAGTGGGACAGGGGCAGGAAACACCATATATTTT.

This clone was seen more than once but under ten times. The chain couples TRBV19 to TRBJ1-2; no clear D. Deletions cut 10 bases from V and 6 bases from J, with 21 bases between. The CDR3 loop spans 14 amino acids. Germline V gene sequence: CDR1 LNHDA, CDR2 SQIVND (reference sequence). The DNA of the CDR3 is TGTGCCACCCATCCGAGGCGGCGGGATGATGGCTACACCTTC. Amino acids: CATHPRRRDDGYTF.

This rearrangement joins TRBV6-2 or TRBV6-3 to TRBJ2-3; D is possibly TRBD2 (5 bases). Germline CDR1 and CDR2: MNHEY and SVGEGT. This CDR3 is 15 amino acids long. V lost 4 bases and J lost 8, with 19 bases in between. The DNA of the CDR3 is TGTGCCAGCAGTTTTAATCGGGGTGCGTTGGCTACGCAGTATTTT. As protein: CASSFNRGALATQYF.

This clone came up once. The rearrangement uses TRBV5-5 and TRBJ1-4, with 7 nucleotides matching TRBD1. V lost 4 bases and J lost 7; bases outside the gene matches: 10. The CDR3 spans 15 residues. The germline CDR1 and CDR2 sequences are SGHKS and YYEKEE (reference sequence). CDR3 in DNA: TGTGCCAGCAGCCAGACAGGGCCCAGGAGTGAAAAACTGTTTTTT. It encodes CASSQTGPRSEKLFF.

This clone was recorded a few times. The rearrangement joins TRBV2 to TRBJ1-4; no firm D call. The CDR3 has 16 residues. Trimming removed 3 bases at V and 0 bases at J, with 11 bases between. Germline V gives CDR1 SNHLY, CDR2 FYNNEI. CDR3 residues: CASSERSVATNEKLFF. The CDR3 DNA sequence: TGTGCCAGCAGTGAGCGGAGCGTTGCAACTAATGAAAAACTGTTTTTT. The variable domain in full, with the rest retrieved from reference TRBV2 and TRBJ1-4, is EPEVTQTPSHQVTQMGQEVILRCVPISNHLYFYWYRQILGQKVEFLVSFYNNEISEKSEIFDDQFSVERPDGSNFTLKIRSTKLEDSAMYFCASSERSVATNEKLFFGSGTQLSVL.

This rearrangement joins TRBV10-2 to TRBJ2-1, with 9 bases identical to TRBD2. The CDR3 is 13 amino acids. Germline loops: CDR1 WSHSY, CDR2 SAAADI. Trimming at V came to 7 bases and at J to 8 bases, leaving 6 bases not matched to a gene. The CDR3 region is CASTLAGTHEQFF. CDR3 sequence (DNA): TGCGCCAGCACGCTAGCGGGGACGCATGAGCAGTTCTTC.

In this sample, this clone turned up a few times. The V call is TRBV7-9, the J call TRBJ2-7, with TRBD2 matching 9 bases. In germline, CDR1 is SEHNR, CDR2 FQNEAQ (reference sequence). V dropped 7 bases and J dropped 5; count of bases not matched to a gene: 9. This CDR3 is 14 amino acids long. CDR3 sequence reads: CASNRVAGDDEQYF. Here the CDR3 DNA reads TGTGCCAGCAATCGGGTAGCGGGAGACGACGAGCAGTACTTC.

CDR3 sequence (DNA): TGTGCCAGCAGCGTAGGGACTCTGACTTCCTCTGGGGCCAACGTCCTGACTTTC. Translated, it gives CASSVGTLTSSGANVLTF. The chain carries TRBV9 and TRBJ2-6; perhaps TRBD2 as D (5 bases). The ends were cut back, 0 bases at V and 0 bases at J, with 13 bases in the middle. Germline CDR1 reads SGDLS; CDR2 reads YYNGEE. This CDR3 is built from 18 residues.

This clone was recorded once. The chain links TRBV5-1 to TRBJ2-1, with TRBD2 matching over 10 bases. Germline CDR1 and CDR2: SGHRS and YFSETQ. The CDR3 contains 17 residues. V gave up 0 bases and J gave up 2 bases; unmatched junction bases: 5. CDR3 residues: CASSLDLAGGTYNEQFF. For the CDR3, the DNA is TGCGCCAGCAGCTTGGACTTAGCGGGGGGTACCTACAATGAGCAGTTCTTC.